These 29 T cell receptor beta chains originate from one sample sequenced in a study of shared clonotypes between healthy human individuals. The repertoire was sequenced with immunoSEQ multiplex PCR; TCRdb's copy has only in-frame clones and lacks some. This table holds 2 million or so clones, roughly 94% found once. Sequenced: naive CD4+ T cells sorted from blood. As to subset: CD45RA+ positively selected. The receptor set was obtained from a man between 18 and 29 years old in good health.

The chain is built from TRBV15 and TRBJ2-5, with 9 bases identical to TRBD2. Germline V lookup: CDR1 LNHNV, CDR2 YYDKDF (reference sequence). CDR3 length: 18 amino acids. The V segment lost 0 bases and the J segment 5 bases; nucleotides outside the gene matches: 13. CDR3: CATSRDLASGTSRETQYF. The CDR3 region has the DNA TGTGCCACCAGCAGAGATTTGGCTAGCGGGACCTCCAGGGAGACCCAGTACTTC.

V and J are TRBV29-1 and TRBJ2-7, with D hard to call. V lost 4 bases and J lost 3, with 7 bases in between. Germline V gives CDR1 SQVTM, CDR2 ANQGSEA. CDR3 length equals 11 residues. The CDR3 loop is CSVVRDYEQYF. CDR3 in DNA: TGCAGCGTTGTCAGAGACTACGAGCAGTACTTC.

This chain links TRBV19 with TRBJ2-7; D unclear. This CDR3 spans 13 amino acids. The V gene lost 0 bases and the J gene lost 3 bases, with 6 bases spanning the gap. Germline CDR1 LNHDA, CDR2 SQIVND (reference sequence). CDR3 DNA sequence: TGTGCCAGTAGTATAGATCCAGACTACGAGCAGTACTTC. Translating gives CASSIDPDYEQYF.

V gene TRBV19 combines with J gene TRBJ2-5; 8 bases line up with TRBD1. The end of the DNA is better explained by TRBJ2-7, so the J call may be wrong. The CDR3 is 15 amino acids. In germline, CDR1 is LNHDA, CDR2 SQIVND (reference sequence). CDR3 loop: CASSITRQGRNEQYF. The CDR3 region has the DNA TGTGCCAGTAGTATAACTCGACAGGGGAGAAACGAGCAGTACTTC.

The chain has TRBV18 and TRBJ2-1; D may be TRBD1 (5 bases). CDR1 KGHSH and CDR2 LQKENI come from the germline V gene. The V end lost 2 bases, the J end lost 7 bases, and 9 bases lay between the germline ends. This CDR3 region has 13 residues. This CDR3 reads CASSPARVNEQFF. The CDR3 DNA follows: TGTGCCAGCTCACCAGCCAGGGTGAATGAGCAGTTCTTC.

V gene TRBV7-2 combines with J gene TRBJ2-5; no clear D gene. The germline gives CDR1 SGHTA, CDR2 FQGNSA. The V and J ends lost 4 bases and 5 bases respectively, with 14 bases between them. The CDR3 is made up of 14 amino acids. The CDR3 DNA sequence: TGTGCCAGCAGCTCGCCCACGGGTTGGGAGACCCAGTACTTC. It translates to CASSSPTGWETQYF.

V is TRBV27 and J is TRBJ2-3; TRBD2 matches at 7 bases. The CDR3 extends over 16 amino acids. The germline CDR1 and CDR2 sequences are MNHEY and SMNVEV (reference sequence). Losses at the gene ends were 2 bases for V and 5 bases for J; bases not matched to a gene: 10. As DNA, the CDR3 is TGTGCCAGCAGTTTAAGGCTCGGACTAGTCGGAGATACGCAGTATTTT. Translated: CASSLRLGLVGDTQYF.

This clone was seen a single time. The chain couples TRBV10-3 to TRBJ2-7; 13 bases are a match to TRBD2. Germline CDR1 is ENHRY and CDR2 is SYGVKD. V gave up 6 bases and J gave up 4 bases; unmatched junction bases: 6. This CDR3 is built from 15 residues. CDR3 nucleotide sequence: TGTGCCATCAGGACCGGGACTAGCGGGACTTACGAGCAGTACTTC. Its protein product is CAIRTGTSGTYEQYF.

The J gene is TRBJ2-7, the V gene TRBV6-5; maybe TRBD2 (5 bases). Trimming took off 5 bases at V and 3 bases at J, with 17 bases between the two ends. Germline V CDR1 and CDR2: MNHEY, SVGAGI. CDR3 size: 15 residues. This CDR3 is CASSLTVLELYEQYF. The CDR3 nucleotides read TGTGCCAGCAGTCTTACGGTACTAGAACTCTACGAGCAGTACTTC.

This clone was seen just once. The CDR3 reads CASSQEWTESEAFF. CDR3 DNA: TGCGCCAGCAGCCAAGAGTGGACAGAGAGTGAAGCTTTCTTT. The chain joins TRBV4-1 to TRBJ1-1; D is possibly TRBD1 (6 bases). CDR1 is MGHRA, CDR2 YSYEKL, per germline. The CDR3 is made up of 14 amino acids. The V and J ends lost 0 bases and 7 bases respectively, with 12 bases between them.

As DNA, the CDR3 is TGTGCCAGTAGTTCGCAAGGGACTAGCGGGTCCTACGAGCAGTACTTC. Its translation is CASSSQGTSGSYEQYF. The chain links TRBV19 to TRBJ2-7; 12 bases map to TRBD2. After removal of 5 bases from V and 1 base from J, the junction contained 6 bases not matched to a gene. The CDR3 spans 16 residues. CDR1 is LNHDA and CDR2 is SQIVND in the germline V gene (reference sequence).

The genes are TRBV5-8 and TRBJ1-4, with 8 bases matching TRBD1. Germline CDR1 reads SGHTS; CDR2 reads YDEGEE. Losses at the gene ends were 7 bases for V and 10 bases for J; bases not matched to a gene: 18. The CDR3 has 16 residues. Written as DNA, the CDR3 is TGTGCCAGCCCCACGACCGGTATCCAGGGGGCTGGAAAACTGTTTTTT. Translating gives CASPTTGIQGAGKLFF.

The CDR3 protein is CASSYTTGVVPYTF. The CDR3 DNA follows: TGTGCCAGCAGTTATACAACAGGGGTGGTCCCCTACACCTTC. This chain joins TRBV6-6 and TRBJ1-2; 7 nucleotides match TRBD1. J was trimmed by 10 bases and V by 3 bases; bases with no gene match: 11. This CDR3 is built from 14 residues. Germline CDR1 reads MNHNY; CDR2 reads SVGAGI (reference sequence).

This clone was recorded many times. The chain employs TRBV5-1 and TRBJ1-2; no clear D. Trimming took 0 bases from V and 7 from J, leaving 19 bases between them. The CDR3 totals 16 residues. Germline V gene lookup returns CDR1 SGHRS and CDR2 YFSETQ. The CDR3 coding sequence is TGCGCCAGCAGCTTGGGGGTGGCAGCCGTGTTGGGTGGCTACACCTTC. This gives the protein CASSLGVAAVLGGYTF.

The J gene is TRBJ2-2, the V gene TRBV11-3; perhaps TRBD2 as D (5 bases). There are 15 residues in the CDR3. Germline V gives CDR1 SGHNT, CDR2 YENEEA. V was shortened by 2 bases and J by 4 bases, with 11 bases between the two germline ends. CDR3 in amino acids: CASSLFYGITGELFF. CDR3 nucleotides: TGTGCCAGCAGCTTATTTTACGGGATCACCGGGGAGCTGTTTTTT.

The CDR3, as DNA: TGTGCCAGCAGTTCCCAGGGGTTAGCTAACTATGGCTACACCTTC. It is translated as CASSSQGLANYGYTF. The gene calls are TRBV28 and TRBJ1-2; a possible D gene is TRBD1 (6 bases). Trimming shortened V by 4 bases and J by 0 bases, and 12 bases separated the two germline ends. Germline CDR1 MDHEN, CDR2 SYDVKM. This CDR3 spans 15 amino acids.

This clone has a single count. The chain recombines TRBV30 with TRBJ1-2; D is uncertain. The V and J ends lost 4 bases and 4 bases respectively, with 7 bases between them. This CDR3 has 11 residues. Per germline, CDR1 GTSNPN and CDR2 SVGIG (reference sequence). CDR3 bases: TGTGCCTGGAATTTCGCCTATGGCTACACCTTC. Amino acid sequence: CAWNFAYGYTF.

Details on this clone: At one end, the junction sequence differs from germline, possibly due to a read error. The V call is TRBV25-1, the J call TRBJ2-7, with 7 bases fitting TRBD2. There are 14 residues in the CDR3. Per germline, CDR1 MGHDK and CDR2 SYGVNS. CDR3 residues: CASSDISLNRGLNF. CDR3 bases: TGTGCCAGCAGTGATATAAGTCTTAATCGGGGACTAAACTTC.

Turning to this clone: The identical CDR3 is also encoded by other nucleotide sequences in the sample. The rearrangement uses TRBV30 and TRBJ2-1; D remains ambiguous. CDR3 length: 11 residues. The V and J ends lost 2 bases and 7 bases respectively, with 6 bases between them. CDR1 is GTSNPN, CDR2 SVGIG, per germline (reference sequence). CDR3 amino acids: CAWSLRNEQFF. The CDR3 DNA sequence: TGTGCCTGGAGTCTCCGTAATGAGCAGTTCTTC.

The chain employs TRBV29-1 and TRBJ1-1; possibly TRBD1 for D (5 bases). Germline V lookup: CDR1 SQVTM, CDR2 ANQGSEA. Trimming stripped 5 bases from V and 6 bases from J, with 7 bases between. The CDR3 consists of 10 residues. The chain's CDR3 is CSVSGAEAFF. CDR3 DNA sequence: TGCAGCGTTTCGGGGGCTGAAGCTTTCTTT.

This chain links TRBV7-2 with TRBJ1-1, with a possible D match to TRBD1 (5 bases). Germline V lookup: CDR1 SGHTA, CDR2 FQGNSA. The CDR3 extends over 14 amino acids. Trimming removed 3 bases at V and 5 bases at J, with 13 bases between. The chain's CDR3 is CASSFLVKGTEAFF. The CDR3 DNA reads TGTGCCAGCAGCTTTCTTGTTAAGGGGACTGAAGCTTTCTTT. Drawing the rest from reference TRBV7-2 and TRBJ1-1, the complete variable domain is GAGVSQSPSNKVTEKGKDVELRCDPISGHTALYWYRQSLGQGLEFLIYFQGNSAPDKSGLPSDRFSAERTGGSVSTLTIQRTQQEDSAVYLCASSFLVKGTEAFFGQGTRLTVV.

The rearrangement uses TRBV5-1 and TRBJ2-5; 9 nucleotides align to TRBD1. V gave up 5 bases and J gave up 4 bases; unmatched junction bases: 6. Germline V CDR1 and CDR2: SGHRS, YFSETQ. CDR3 length: 14 amino acids. Here the CDR3 DNA reads TGCGCCAGCAGGGTGGACAGGGGAGGAGAGACCCAGTACTTC. Amino acid sequence: CASRVDRGGETQYF.

The genes are TRBV15 and TRBJ2-3; TRBD1 matches 7 bases. The V gene end was trimmed by 6 bases and the J gene end by 5 bases; junction bases not matched to a gene: 17. The CDR3 consists of 17 residues. CDR1 is LNHNV and CDR2 is YYDKDF in the germline V gene (reference sequence). In nucleotides, the CDR3 is TGTGCCACCAGTGGTCAGTTGGCAGGGGGACGGGGAGATACGCAGTATTTT. This sequence encodes CATSGQLAGGRGDTQYF.

This chain joins TRBV7-9 and TRBJ1-2, with D perhaps TRBD1 (5 bases). CDR1 is SEHNR and CDR2 is FQNEAQ in the germline V gene (reference sequence). The length of the CDR3 is 16 residues. The V and J ends lost 4 bases and 1 base respectively, with 16 bases between them. CDR3 loop: CASSSGGTEVNYGYTF. For the CDR3, the DNA is TGTGCCAGCAGCTCGGGAGGGACCGAAGTTAACTATGGCTACACCTTC.

This chain joins TRBV29-1 and TRBJ2-1; 12 positions match TRBD1. V shed 6 bases, J shed 9 bases, and the junction held 3 bases outside the gene matches. The CDR3 spans 12 residues. CDR1 SQVTM and CDR2 ANQGSEA come from the germline V gene. The chain's CDR3 is CSVGQGAGEQFF. The DNA for the CDR3 is TGCAGCGTGGGACAGGGGGCGGGTGAGCAGTTCTTC.

The V and J genes are TRBV15 and TRBJ2-1; D perhaps matches TRBD1 (6 bases). Trimming cost V 0 bases and J 9 bases, with 12 bases left between them. Germline CDR1 LNHNV, CDR2 YYDKDF (reference sequence). The CDR3 covers 14 residues. The CDR3 bases are TGTGCCACCAGCAGAGAACAACAGGGACGTGAGCAGTTCTTC. This codes for CATSREQQGREQFF.

The chain uses TRBV7-9 and TRBJ2-1; D might be TRBD1 or TRBD2, each matching 5 bases. Trimming removed 6 bases at V and 0 bases at J, with 15 bases between. The CDR3 runs to 16 residues. Per the germline V gene, CDR1 is SEHNR and CDR2 is FQNEAQ (reference sequence). CDR3 DNA: TGTGCCAGCAGGTGGTCATCGGGACGCTCCTACAATGAGCAGTTCTTC. Amino acid sequence: CASRWSSGRSYNEQFF.

This chain joins TRBV7-2 and TRBJ1-2, with D unresolved. The CDR3 is 13 amino acids. Trimming shortened V by 5 bases and J by 8 bases, and 15 bases separated the two germline ends. Looked up from germline, CDR1 is SGHTA and CDR2 is FQGNSA. The CDR3 nucleotides read TGTGCCAGCAGCCATCAGGCTTGGGGAGGCTACACCTTC. Translated, it gives CASSHQAWGGYTF.

This sequence joins TRBV5-1 and TRBJ1-2; D perhaps matches TRBD1 (6 bases). CDR3 length equals 14 residues. Germline loops: CDR1 SGHRS, CDR2 YFSETQ. Between the trimmed V and J ends, which lost 7 bases and 0 bases, there was a span of 13 bases. The CDR3 reads CASASQGANYGYTF. The CDR3 region has the DNA TGCGCCAGCGCTTCACAGGGAGCTAACTATGGCTACACCTTC.